This passage covers 30 T cell receptor beta chains from one sample sequenced in a study of OX40 agonist ivuxolimab in advanced cancers. Generated by immunoSEQ multiplex PCR, the TCRdb table keeps only in-frame clones and is missing some. Found here are some 97,000 clones, 75% to 95% of them singletons; the top ten hold approximately 0.58%. Sequenced here: CD4+ or CD8+ T cells sorted from blood, sampled in a trial of the OX40 agonist ivuxolimab. These receptors were taken from an adult with an advanced solid tumor such as melanoma, head and neck, liver or kidney cancer.

The chain is built from TRBV28 and TRBJ2-4; possibly TRBD1 for D (6 bases). V lost 6 bases to trimming and J lost 0 bases, with 15 bases between them. CDR3 length: 16 amino acids. The germline V gene has CDR1 MDHEN and CDR2 SYDVKM. The DNA for the CDR3 is TGTGCCAGCAGAAAAGGGGGAAGTCGAGCCAAAAACATTCAGTACTTC. Translating it yields CASRKGGSRAKNIQYF.

The V gene is TRBV19, the J gene TRBJ2-6, with TRBD1 identical over 9 bases. Germline V lookup: CDR1 LNHDA, CDR2 SQIVND (reference sequence). The junction had 5 bases not matched to a gene; V was cut back by 4 bases and J by 4 bases. CDR3 length: 16 residues. CDR3 nucleotides: TGTGCCAGTAGTAACCACAGGGGGCAAGGGGCCAACGTCCTGACTTTC. Protein: CASSNHRGQGANVLTF.

This chain connects TRBV5-1 to TRBJ2-5, with D tentatively TRBD2 (6 bases). Trimming stripped 5 bases from V and 2 bases from J, with 10 bases between. Germline CDR1 and CDR2: SGHRS and YFSETQ. This CDR3 region has 13 residues. The CDR3, as DNA: TGCGCCAGCAGGGCGGGGTTACAAGAGACCCAGTACTTC. Protein product: CASRAGLQETQYF.

The chain has TRBV14 and TRBJ2-5, with D perhaps TRBD2 (6 bases). Deletions cut 2 bases from V and 3 bases from J, with 13 bases between. The CDR3 is 15 amino acids. Per germline, CDR1 SGHDN and CDR2 FVKESK. The CDR3 loop reads CASSQNWGEEETQYF. The CDR3 nucleotides are TGTGCCAGCAGCCAAAACTGGGGGGAAGAAGAGACCCAGTACTTC.

This rearrangement joins TRBV7-2 to TRBJ2-3; D gene uncertain. V shed 3 bases and J shed 7 bases, with 8 bases lying between them. The CDR3 sequence is 12 residues long. Germline CDR1 SGHTA, CDR2 FQGNSA. CDR3 bases: TGTGCCAGCAGCTTGCTGGCATATACGCAGTATTTT. Protein sequence: CASSLLAYTQYF.

In its sample, this clone was seen once. CDR3 sequence: CASSTGGSYNEQFF. CDR3 sequence (DNA): TGTGCCAGTAGTACAGGGGGCTCCTACAATGAGCAGTTCTTC. The chain couples TRBV19 to TRBJ2-1; 7 positions agree with TRBD1. Germline-derived CDR1 and CDR2 are LNHDA and SQIVND (reference sequence). V was clipped by 4 bases and J by 0 bases; unmatched bases: 0. The CDR3 is 14 residues long.

V gene TRBV6-5 combines with J gene TRBJ2-7; TRBD1 agrees at 9 bases. The CDR3 sequence is 14 residues long. Germline CDR1 is MNHEY and CDR2 is SVGAGI. V was pared by 2 bases and J by 6 bases, with 5 bases of the junction left unmatched. CDR3 sequence (DNA): TGTGCCAGCAGTTACGACAGGGGGGGCCTCGAGCAGTACTTC. Its protein is CASSYDRGGLEQYF.

This clone was observed a handful of times. The chain recombines TRBV5-7 with TRBJ2-7; D might be TRBD1 (5 bases). TRBV5-7 is an ORF for which the function is uncertain. The CDR3 has 15 residues. V was trimmed by 0 bases and J by 5 bases, leaving 15 bases between them. The CDR3 protein is CASSLVRPPGHEQYF. The CDR3 DNA is TGTGCCAGCAGCTTGGTCCGTCCCCCAGGGCACGAGCAGTACTTC.

This chain uses TRBV9 with TRBJ2-5; the D gene is possibly TRBD1 (5 bases). The CDR3 length is 14 residues. Trimming took off 4 bases at V and 2 bases at J, with 12 bases between the two ends. Germline values: CDR1 SGDLS, CDR2 YYNGEE. The CDR3 is CASSLDSDQETQYF. For the CDR3, the DNA is TGTGCCAGCAGCCTCGACAGTGATCAAGAGACCCAGTACTTC.

The chain joins TRBV18 to TRBJ2-7; 7 bases fit TRBD2. The CDR3 extends over 16 amino acids. The germline V gene has CDR1 KGHSH and CDR2 LQKENI. V gave up 0 bases and J gave up 3 bases; unmatched junction bases: 8. For the CDR3, the DNA is TGTGCCAGCTCACCACCGTCGGTAGCGGGTAGCTACGAGCAGTACTTC. It translates to CASSPPSVAGSYEQYF.

This chain connects TRBV9 to TRBJ1-3; the D gene is possibly TRBD1 (6 bases). This CDR3 region has 16 residues. The germline V gene has CDR1 SGDLS and CDR2 YYNGEE. Trimming left V 4 bases short and J 4 bases short, with 18 bases between. The CDR3 here is CASSSNRVTSGNTIYF. Here the CDR3 DNA reads TGTGCCAGCAGCTCAAACAGGGTAACAAGCGGAAACACCATATATTTT. Based on the CDR3 plus reference TRBV9 and TRBJ1-3, the full variable domain is DSGVTQTPKHLITATGQRVTLRCSPRSGDLSVYWYQQSLDQGLQFLIQYYNGEERAKGNILERFSAQQFPDLHSELNLSSLELGDSALYFCASSSNRVTSGNTIYFGEGSWLTVV.

V and J are TRBV2 and TRBJ2-5; D remains ambiguous. Germline CDR1 reads SNHLY; CDR2 reads FYNNEI. The CDR3 sequence is 13 residues long. The germline V and J ends were trimmed by 4 bases and 11 bases, with 17 bases remaining between them. The CDR3 DNA is TGTGCCAGCAGTGCCTGGGCCCTGCTCTTGCAGTACTTC. Amino acids: CASSAWALLLQYF.

This chain connects TRBV5-4 to TRBJ2-7; 9 bases line up with TRBD2. V shed 5 bases and J 5 bases; nucleotides not matched to a gene: 14. Germline V lookup: CDR1 SGHNT, CDR2 YYREEE (reference sequence). The CDR3 runs to 16 residues. The DNA for the CDR3 is TGTGCCAGCAGGAAGACTAGCGGAGCGGGAAATAACGAGCAGTACTTC. This translates into CASRKTSGAGNNEQYF.

The chain has TRBV15 and TRBJ2-5; tentatively, D is TRBD2 (6 bases). Germline CDR1 LNHNV, CDR2 YYDKDF (reference sequence). The CDR3 is 16 residues long. V was trimmed by 5 bases and J by 0 bases, leaving 16 bases between them. The DNA for the CDR3 is TGTGCCACCAGCTCCCCACTAGCACAATACCAAGAGACCCAGTACTTC. Encoded protein: CATSSPLAQYQETQYF. Together with reference TRBV15 and TRBJ2-5, the CDR3 gives the full variable domain: DAMVIQNPRYQVTQFGKPVTLSCSQTLNHNVMYWYQQKSSQAPKLLFHYYDKDFNNEADTPDNFQSRRPNTSFCFLDIRSPGLGDTAMYLCATSSPLAQYQETQYFGPGTRLLVL.

The rearrangement links TRBV5-1 to TRBJ2-2; TRBD2 aligns across 8 bases. Germline CDR1 is SGHRS and CDR2 is YFSETQ. The CDR3 is 16 amino acids. J gave up 3 bases and V 6 bases, and 10 bases lay outside the gene matches. The CDR3 region has the DNA TGCGCCAGCACTCCGGGAGGGCCGGAGGACACCGGGGAGCTGTTTTTT. Amino acids: CASTPGGPEDTGELFF. The entire variable domain, with the rest obtained from reference TRBV5-1 and TRBJ2-2, is as follows: KAGVTQTPRYLIKTRGQQVTLSCSPISGHRSVSWYQQTPGQGLQFLFEYFSETQRNKGNFPGRFSGRQFSNSRSEMNVSTLELGDSALYLCASTPGGPEDTGELFFGEGSRLTVL.

V is TRBV4-3 and J is TRBJ1-5; D is uncertain. Germline CDR1 LGHNA, CDR2 YSLEER. Trimming removed 0 bases at V and 7 bases at J, with 7 bases between. This CDR3 comprises 13 residues. The CDR3 DNA follows: TGCGCCAGCAGCCAAGATGTCTCCCAGCCCCAGCATTTT. This codes for CASSQDVSQPQHF.

The table lists this clone with a count of one. For the CDR3, the DNA is TGTGCCAGCAGCCAGACTACCACAGATACGCAGTATTTT. It is translated as CASSQTTTDTQYF. V usage is TRBV4-2 and J usage is TRBJ2-3, with D perhaps matching TRBD2 (5 bases). The CDR3 is 13 residues long. The V gene lost 3 bases and the J gene lost 2 bases, with 6 bases spanning the gap. Germline CDR1 is LGHNA and CDR2 is YNFKEQ.

The V and J genes are TRBV25-1 and TRBJ2-3; 9 bases line up with TRBD1. Germline loops: CDR1 MGHDK, CDR2 SYGVNS. The CDR3 runs to 14 residues. J lost 0 bases, V lost 6 bases, and 1 base had no gene match. The CDR3 protein is CASRTGGSTDTQYF. The CDR3 nucleotides are TGTGCCAGCAGGACAGGGGGGAGCACAGATACGCAGTATTTT.

This clone appeared once. The chain combines TRBV14 with TRBJ2-2; no clear D. The CDR3 has 14 amino acids. Germline lookup yields CDR1 SGHDN and CDR2 FVKESK. Trimming took 1 base from V and 5 from J, leaving 8 bases between them. CDR3 region: CASSQVRGTGELFF. The CDR3 nucleotides are TGTGCCAGCAGCCAAGTCCGAGGTACCGGGGAGCTGTTTTTT.

This chain links TRBV2 with TRBJ2-3; 7 nucleotides align to TRBD2. J gave up 6 bases and V 3 bases, and 9 bases lay outside the gene matches. CDR1 and CDR2 from the germline V gene are SNHLY and FYNNEI. This CDR3 has 15 residues. The CDR3 DNA reads TGTGCCAGCAGTGAGCGGGGAGGGATCCGGGATACGCAGTATTTT. The encoded protein is CASSERGGIRDTQYF.

The chain joins TRBV5-3 to TRBJ2-1; D is undetermined. TRBV5-3 qualifies as an ORF whose function is uncertain. The CDR3 extends over 13 amino acids. V gave up 6 bases and J gave up 3 bases, with 10 bases separating them. The chain's CDR3 is CARNDRVYNEQFF. The CDR3 DNA is TGTGCCAGAAACGATCGGGTCTACAATGAGCAGTTCTTC.

A single count supports this clone. At one boundary the junction diverges from the germline segment, which might be a read error. This rearrangement joins TRBV28 to TRBJ2-7, with 9 bases matching TRBD1. This CDR3 has 15 residues. Germline CDR1 is MDHEN and CDR2 is SYDVKM. Here the CDR3 reads CASSLSGTGTNEQYF. In nucleotides, the CDR3 is TGTGCCAGCAGCTTATCCGGGACAGGGACAAACGAGCAGTACTTC. Looking up the rest from reference TRBV28 and TRBJ2-7 gives the full variable domain: DVKVTQSSRYLVKRTGEKVFLECVQDMDHENMFWYRQDPGLGLRLIYFSYDVKMKEKGDIPEGYSVSREKKERFSLILESASTNQTSMYLCASSLSGTGTNEQYFGPGTRLTVT.

The rearrangement joins TRBV7-9 to TRBJ1-4; possible D gene TRBD1, 6 bases. Per the germline V gene, CDR1 is SEHNR and CDR2 is FQNEAQ (reference sequence). V was cut by 1 base and J by 6 bases, with 12 bases left in between. The CDR3 is made up of 15 amino acids. The CDR3 reads CASSLGRTVDEKLFF. CDR3 coding DNA: TGTGCCAGCAGCTTAGGACGGACAGTAGATGAAAAACTGTTTTTT.

CDR3 DNA sequence: TGTGCCAGCCGTGGCAGGGGGTTCAATCAGCCCCAGCATTTT. Its protein is CASRGRGFNQPQHF. V usage is TRBV28 and J usage is TRBJ1-5; 7 bases align to TRBD1. CDR3 length: 14 amino acids. Germline loops: CDR1 MDHEN, CDR2 SYDVKM. Germline trimming cut 8 bases from V and 3 bases from J; bases unmatched to any gene: 7.

V is TRBV5-1 and J is TRBJ2-4, with TRBD1 as a possible D gene (6 bases). Germline V gene sequence: CDR1 SGHRS, CDR2 YFSETQ. The V end lost 0 bases, the J end lost 8 bases, and 12 bases lay between the germline ends. The CDR3 totals 14 residues. CDR3 DNA: TGCGCCAGCAGCTTGGATCAGGGGTATTACATTCAGTACTTC. Amino acid sequence: CASSLDQGYYIQYF. The variable domain in full, completed from reference TRBV5-1 and TRBJ2-4, reads KAGVTQTPRYLIKTRGQQVTLSCSPISGHRSVSWYQQTPGQGLQFLFEYFSETQRNKGNFPGRFSGRQFSNSRSEMNVSTLELGDSALYLCASSLDQGYYIQYFGAGTRLSVL.

The J gene is TRBJ2-7, the V gene TRBV4-1, with D maybe TRBD1 (6 bases). The V end was cut by 0 bases, the J end by 0 bases, with 12 bases between. The CDR3 runs to 16 residues. CDR1 is MGHRA and CDR2 is YSYEKL in the germline V gene. The CDR3 DNA follows: TGCGCCAGCAGCCAAGAAGGGGGACACTACTCCTACGAGCAGTACTTC. Translation gives CASSQEGGHYSYEQYF.

This clone was recorded only once. This chain connects TRBV7-2 to TRBJ1-3; perhaps TRBD1 as D (6 bases). Germline CDR1 SGHTA, CDR2 FQGNSA. The CDR3 extends over 14 amino acids. V lost 5 bases and J 2 bases, leaving 10 bases between the germline ends. The CDR3 DNA follows: TGTGCCAGCAGCCTGACAGGACCTGGAAACACCATATATTTT. This codes for CASSLTGPGNTIYF.

This chain joins TRBV2 and TRBJ2-1; 7 bases are shared with TRBD2. Germline CDR1 reads SNHLY; CDR2 reads FYNNEI. V shed 7 bases and J 7 bases; nucleotides not matched to a gene: 4. The CDR3 runs to 12 residues. For the CDR3, the DNA is TGTGCCAGCACCTGGGGGGGGAATGAGCAGTTCTTC. It translates to CASTWGGNEQFF.

This chain connects TRBV11-3 to TRBJ1-2, with 7 bases matching TRBD1. The CDR3 loop spans 13 amino acids. Germline values: CDR1 SGHNT, CDR2 YENEEA. Unmatched junction bases numbered 8, after V lost 5 bases and J lost 8 bases. CDR3 in DNA: TGTGCCAGCAGCACGCAACAGGGGTGGGGCTACACCTTC. It specifies CASSTQQGWGYTF.

The rearrangement links TRBV11-2 to TRBJ2-5, with TRBD1 matching 10 bases. V gave up 5 bases and J gave up 1 base; unmatched junction bases: 7. The germline V gene encodes CDR1 SGHAT and CDR2 FQNNGV. CDR3 length: 16 residues. CDR3 protein: CASSHRDRGPQETQYF. The CDR3 DNA reads as TGTGCCAGCAGCCACCGGGACAGGGGCCCCCAAGAGACCCAGTACTTC.